This T cell receptor (beta chain) was documented in a study of T cells in Graves' hyperthyroidism and ophthalmopathy. The wider study: Peripheral blood collection took place at initial diagnosis, before any treatment.

RNA transcripts yielded amplified TCR beta CDR3 regions. Using the HTBI primer set, a first-round RT-PCR was run on the TCR CDR3. TCRdb called the multiplex PCR reads again in MiXCR, with one record for every CDR3 protein. The data show over 250,000 distinct CDR3 sequences, about an eighth seen once. The study, taken as a whole, reports: Appearing also in blood were most of the thyroid clonotypes expanded above 0.001.

Regarding this clonotype: Its antigen is not known.

Trimming left V 0 bases short and J 4 bases short, with 16 bases between. Germline CDR1 and CDR2: SGHDN and FVKESK. This CDR3 has 16 residues. Uncontrolled infection, other autoimmune disease, pregnancy or lactation excluded patients. The authors obtained PBMCs from 10 ml of fresh peripheral blood. The chain combines TRBV14 with TRBJ2-7; D gene uncertain. The specimen sequenced was blood. This TCR was recovered from a woman aged 35 to 49 with Graves' ophthalmopathy. The CDR3 DNA reads as TGTGCCAGCAGCCAAGAAATCGGCCTAAGGCCGTACGAGCAGTACTTC. Translation: CASSQEIGLRPYEQYF.